These T cell receptor beta chains were read from a single sample in a study of graft-versus-host responses after intestinal transplantation. These receptors' targets are unknown. Sequencing used immunoSEQ multiplex PCR; TCRdb keeps in-frame clones, though not all of them. In the table there are tens of thousands of clones, more than 70% of which are singletons. Sequencing used unstimulated CD8+ T cells sorted from spleen or lymph node cells, obtained before intestinal transplant. All receptors derive from a human donor who received an intestinal transplant. Each CDR3 is given with its conserved first and last residue. Fields, in order: J gene, D gene, V gene, clone size, CDR3 length, CDR3 DNA, CDR3 protein. D genes are given only for firm matches. The size of a clone is reported for some rows only, either as once, few or many, or as a class for expanded clones.

j_call: TRBJ2-1; d_call: -; v_call: TRBV6-5; clone_size: -; cdr3_length: 13; cdr3_nt: TGTGCCAGCAGTTGGGGACTTTACAATGAGCAGTTCTTC; cdr3_aa: CASSWGLYNEQFF
j_call: TRBJ2-1; d_call: -; v_call: TRBV5-3; clone_size: -; cdr3_length: 12; cdr3_nt: TGTGCCAGAAGCTTCGGGCGGGATGAGCAGTTCTTC; cdr3_aa: CARSFGRDEQFF
j_call: TRBJ2-7; d_call: -; v_call: TRBV19; clone_size: few; cdr3_length: 14; cdr3_nt: TGTGCCAGTAGTATGAACCGTGGGGCTTACGAGCAGTACTTC; cdr3_aa: CASSMNRGAYEQYF
j_call: TRBJ2-2; d_call: -; v_call: TRBV28; clone_size: -; cdr3_length: 14; cdr3_nt: TGTGCCAGCAAGGGGCACCTCAACACCGGGGAGCTGTTTTTT; cdr3_aa: CASKGHLNTGELFF
j_call: TRBJ2-6; d_call: -; v_call: TRBV6-5; clone_size: -; cdr3_length: 16; cdr3_nt: TGTGCCAGCAGTTACCAGAAACAACCTGGGGCCAACGTCCTGACTTTC; cdr3_aa: CASSYQKQPGANVLTF
j_call: TRBJ2-7; d_call: -; v_call: TRBV18; clone_size: -; cdr3_length: 14; cdr3_nt: TGTGCCAGCTCACCACCTCAGGGTTCCTACGAGCAGTACTTC; cdr3_aa: CASSPPQGSYEQYF
j_call: TRBJ2-3; d_call: TRBD2; v_call: TRBV9; clone_size: -; cdr3_length: 18; cdr3_nt: TGTGCCAGCAGCGTAGAGGAGAGCGGGGGGACCTTCACAGATACGCAGTATTTT; cdr3_aa: CASSVEESGGTFTDTQYF
j_call: TRBJ1-5; d_call: TRBD1; v_call: TRBV6-1; clone_size: few; cdr3_length: 18; cdr3_nt: TGTGCCAGCAGTGAACACCGGACAGGGCTATATAGCAATCAGCCCCAGCATTTT; cdr3_aa: CASSEHRTGLYSNQPQHF
j_call: TRBJ1-4; d_call: -; v_call: TRBV19; clone_size: medium-sized; cdr3_length: 13; cdr3_nt: TGTGCCACCCAGACAGGAAACAATGAAAAACTGTTTTTT; cdr3_aa: CATQTGNNEKLFF
j_call: TRBJ2-5; d_call: TRBD2; v_call: TRBV4-1; clone_size: -; cdr3_length: 17; cdr3_nt: TGCGCCAGCAGCCAAGTGTCTAGGCCTAGCGGGGAGAGGGAGCAGTACTTC; cdr3_aa: CASSQVSRPSGEREQYF
j_call: TRBJ1-1; d_call: -; v_call: TRBV5-6; clone_size: -; cdr3_length: 14; cdr3_nt: TGTGCCAGCAGCGAACAGGGCGTGGACACTGAAGCTTTCTTT; cdr3_aa: CASSEQGVDTEAFF
j_call: TRBJ2-7; d_call: -; v_call: TRBV4-1; clone_size: -; cdr3_length: 16; cdr3_nt: TGCGCCAGCAGCCAAGGACTCGGGGGGCCCTTCTACGAGCAGTACTTC; cdr3_aa: CASSQGLGGPFYEQYF
j_call: TRBJ2-1; d_call: -; v_call: TRBV7-6; clone_size: -; cdr3_length: 12; cdr3_nt: TGTGCCAGCAGCTTAGGAGACAATGAGCAGTTCTTC; cdr3_aa: CASSLGDNEQFF
j_call: TRBJ2-3; d_call: TRBD2; v_call: TRBV13; clone_size: once; cdr3_length: 17; cdr3_nt: TGTGCCAGCAGCCAGGGGCCCGGGACTAGCCCCACAGATACGCAGTATTTT; cdr3_aa: CASSQGPGTSPTDTQYF
j_call: TRBJ2-7; d_call: -; v_call: TRBV28; clone_size: -; cdr3_length: 16; cdr3_nt: TGTGCCAGCAGTCCGCAAAGACTAGGGAACTCCTACGAGCAGTACTTC; cdr3_aa: CASSPQRLGNSYEQYF
j_call: TRBJ2-1; d_call: TRBD2; v_call: TRBV2; clone_size: -; cdr3_length: 13; cdr3_nt: TGTGCCAGTAGGACTAGCGGAGACAATGAGCAGTTCTTC; cdr3_aa: CASRTSGDNEQFF
j_call: TRBJ2-5; d_call: -; v_call: TRBV7-8; clone_size: -; cdr3_length: 17; cdr3_nt: TGTGCCAGCAGCTCGGGGGACCTAAACGGGATGCGAGAGACCCAGTACTTC; cdr3_aa: CASSSGDLNGMRETQYF
j_call: TRBJ2-7; d_call: TRBD2; v_call: TRBV10-2; clone_size: -; cdr3_length: 14; cdr3_nt: TGCGCCAGCAGTGACGGGGGGACCCCCTACGAGCAGTACTTC; cdr3_aa: CASSDGGTPYEQYF
j_call: TRBJ1-1; d_call: -; v_call: TRBV5-1; clone_size: -; cdr3_length: 14; cdr3_nt: TGCGCCAGCAGCTTGGAAACCCCAGGGAGGGAAGCTTTCTTT; cdr3_aa: CASSLETPGREAFF
j_call: TRBJ2-1; d_call: -; v_call: TRBV27; clone_size: -; cdr3_length: 15; cdr3_nt: TGTGCCAGCAGTTTAAGTACAGGGATGCTTTCGGAGCAGTTCTTC; cdr3_aa: CASSLSTGMLSEQFF
j_call: TRBJ2-7; d_call: TRBD1; v_call: TRBV9; clone_size: -; cdr3_length: 15; cdr3_nt: TGTGCCAGCAGCGTACGACAGGGGGCTGGCTACGAGCAGTACTTC; cdr3_aa: CASSVRQGAGYEQYF
j_call: TRBJ1-1; d_call: TRBD1; v_call: TRBV28; clone_size: -; cdr3_length: 14; cdr3_nt: TGTGCCAGCAGTTTAACAGGGGGAGAGAGTGAAGCTTTCTTT; cdr3_aa: CASSLTGGESEAFF
j_call: TRBJ1-1; d_call: TRBD1; v_call: TRBV11-2; clone_size: -; cdr3_length: 16; cdr3_nt: TGTGCCAGCAGCTTAGAAGGCCCAGGGGGGAGCACTGAAGCTTTCTTT; cdr3_aa: CASSLEGPGGSTEAFF
j_call: TRBJ1-1; d_call: -; v_call: TRBV5-1; clone_size: -; cdr3_length: 14; cdr3_nt: TGCGCCAGCAGCGCTTACAGGTTGGGCACTGAAGCTTTCTTT; cdr3_aa: CASSAYRLGTEAFF
j_call: TRBJ2-3; d_call: TRBD1; v_call: TRBV9; clone_size: -; cdr3_length: 15; cdr3_nt: TGTGCCAGCAGCGCCGGACAGGCCCGCACAGATACGCAGTATTTT; cdr3_aa: CASSAGQARTDTQYF
j_call: TRBJ1-6; d_call: -; v_call: TRBV4-2; clone_size: -; cdr3_length: 15; cdr3_nt: TGTGCCAGCAGCCCCGCGGGCCAGGACAATTCACCCCTCCACTTT; cdr3_aa: CASSPAGQDNSPLHF
j_call: TRBJ1-5; d_call: TRBD1; v_call: TRBV6-1; clone_size: few; cdr3_length: 15; cdr3_nt: TGTGCCAGCAGTGAACTGGACAGGGGCAATCAGCCCCAGCATTTT; cdr3_aa: CASSELDRGNQPQHF
j_call: TRBJ2-1; d_call: TRBD2; v_call: TRBV10-3; clone_size: -; cdr3_length: 17; cdr3_nt: TGTGCCATCAGTGAGTATCTAGCGGGGAGCTCCTACAATGAGCAGTTCTTC; cdr3_aa: CAISEYLAGSSYNEQFF
j_call: TRBJ2-7; d_call: -; v_call: TRBV7-9; clone_size: -; cdr3_length: 16; cdr3_nt: TGTGCCAGCACCCCTACCGCTCACGAAGAACCCTACGAGCAGTACTTC; cdr3_aa: CASTPTAHEEPYEQYF
j_call: TRBJ2-7; d_call: TRBD1; v_call: TRBV9; clone_size: -; cdr3_length: 16; cdr3_nt: TGTGCCAGCAGCGTCTCCGCGGACAGGGTTGAACACGAGCAGTACTTC; cdr3_aa: CASSVSADRVEHEQYF
j_call: TRBJ2-7; d_call: TRBD1; v_call: TRBV6-1; clone_size: -; cdr3_length: 14; cdr3_nt: TGTGCCAGCAGTGCAGGACAGGGGCCCGCGGAGCAGTACTTC; cdr3_aa: CASSAGQGPAEQYF
j_call: TRBJ2-7; d_call: -; v_call: TRBV28; clone_size: -; cdr3_length: 16; cdr3_nt: TGTGCCAGCAGTTTACCCTTTCGTGGGGCGACCTACGAGCAGTACTTC; cdr3_aa: CASSLPFRGATYEQYF
j_call: TRBJ2-1; d_call: TRBD2; v_call: TRBV15; clone_size: -; cdr3_length: 15; cdr3_nt: TGTGCCACCAGCGTCTGGAGCGGGGAGCACAATGAGCAGTTCTTC; cdr3_aa: CATSVWSGEHNEQFF
j_call: TRBJ2-1; d_call: -; v_call: TRBV7-9; clone_size: once; cdr3_length: 15; cdr3_nt: TGTGCCAGCACCCCGGTGGGGGGTTCCTACAATGAGCAGTTCTTC; cdr3_aa: CASTPVGGSYNEQFF